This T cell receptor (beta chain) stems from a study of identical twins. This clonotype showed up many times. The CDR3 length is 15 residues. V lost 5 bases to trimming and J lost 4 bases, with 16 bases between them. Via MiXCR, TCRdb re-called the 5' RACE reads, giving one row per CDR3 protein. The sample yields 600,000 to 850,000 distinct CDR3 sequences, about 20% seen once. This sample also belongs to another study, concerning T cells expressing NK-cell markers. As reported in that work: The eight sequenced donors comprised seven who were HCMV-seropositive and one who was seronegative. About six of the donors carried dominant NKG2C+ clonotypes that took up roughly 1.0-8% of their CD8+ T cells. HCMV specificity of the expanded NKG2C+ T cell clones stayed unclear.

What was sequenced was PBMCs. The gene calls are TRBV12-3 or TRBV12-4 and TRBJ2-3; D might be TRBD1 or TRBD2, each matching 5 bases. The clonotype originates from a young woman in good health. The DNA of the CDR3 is TGTGCCAGCAGTACCGCAGGGACGCAGTCAGATACGCAGTATTTT. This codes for CASSTAGTQSDTQYF.